These 16 T cell receptor beta chains came from one sample sequenced in a study of T cells in localized non-small cell lung cancer. Generated by immunoSEQ multiplex PCR, the TCRdb table keeps only in-frame clones and is missing some. The sample shows roughly 18,000 clones, about 85% of them seen only once. Sample: peripheral blood, taken before any cancer treatment. The source is a female donor of 60 years or more with stage I lung adenocarcinoma.

V usage is TRBV9 and J usage is TRBJ2-1; D is unclear. The CDR3 has 16 amino acids. Germline V gene sequence: CDR1 SGDLS, CDR2 YYNGEE. V lost 3 bases and J lost 9, with 22 bases in between. The CDR3 DNA follows: TGTGCCAGCAGCGGCAACCACCGGGTAGGGTGGGGTGAGCAGTTCTTC. Translation: CASSGNHRVGWGEQFF.

A single count supports this clone. The chain links TRBV19 to TRBJ1-3; tentative D call: TRBD1 (5 bases). Trimming pared 6 bases from V and 1 base from J, leaving 16 bases between. The CDR3 has 16 residues. The germline CDR1 and CDR2 sequences are LNHDA and SQIVND (reference sequence). The CDR3 DNA reads TGTGCCAGTAGAGCCCGGGGGGATTGGTCTGGAAACACCATATATTTT. This gives the protein CASRARGDWSGNTIYF. The whole variable domain, filled in from reference TRBV19 and TRBJ1-3, reads DGGITQSPKYLFRKEGQNVTLSCEQNLNHDAMYWYRQDPGQGLRLIYYSQIVNDFQKGDIAEGYSVSREKKESFPLTVTSAQKNPTAFYLCASRARGDWSGNTIYFGEGSWLTVV.

The chain has TRBV6-6 and TRBJ1-2; tentative D call: TRBD1 (5 bases). The length of the CDR3 is 13 residues. Germline loops: CDR1 MNHNY, CDR2 SVGAGI (reference sequence). V was pared by 3 bases and J by 6 bases, with 11 bases between. In DNA form, the CDR3 reads TGTGCCAGCAGTTATGATATGGGGGATGGCTACACCTTC. Its protein product is CASSYDMGDGYTF.

On this clone: One end of the junction fails to match germline, which may point to a read error. The chain recombines TRBV20-1 with TRBJ1-1, with D unresolved. This CDR3 is built from 10 residues. CDR1 DFQATT and CDR2 SNEGSKA come from the germline V gene (reference sequence). This chain's CDR3 is CSAPPHEDFF. As DNA, the CDR3 is TGCAGTGCTCCCCCGCATGAAGATTTCTTT.

This clone came up once. This sequence joins TRBV7-9 and TRBJ1-4; maybe TRBD1 (6 bases). Germline CDR1 reads SEHNR; CDR2 reads FQNEAQ (reference sequence). V shed 4 bases and J shed 8 bases, with 17 bases lying between them. The CDR3 covers 15 residues. The CDR3 loop reads CASSYDRPVGEKLFF. The CDR3 DNA reads TGTGCCAGCAGCTACGACAGGCCGGTTGGAGAAAAACTGTTTTTT.

V gene TRBV6-6 combines with J gene TRBJ1-1, with a tentative D call TRBD1 (6 bases). CDR1 is MNHNY, CDR2 SVGAGI, per germline (reference sequence). Trimming stripped 7 bases from V and 5 bases from J, with 14 bases between. The CDR3 has 13 residues. DNA for the CDR3: TGTGCCAGCAAGGCCTACAGGGCTACTGAAGCTTTCTTT. This encodes CASKAYRATEAFF.

V gene TRBV27 combines with J gene TRBJ1-6, with D perhaps TRBD1 (5 bases). V dropped 2 bases and J dropped 7 bases, with 15 bases sitting between them. There are 16 residues in the CDR3. Germline V gene data show CDR1 as MNHEY and CDR2 as SMNVEV (reference sequence). The CDR3 protein is CASSLEGPWGNSPLHF. The CDR3 DNA is TGTGCCAGCAGTTTAGAGGGGCCGTGGGGCAATTCACCCCTCCACTTT.

The chain links TRBV19 to TRBJ1-1; possibly TRBD1 for D (5 bases). CDR1 LNHDA and CDR2 SQIVND come from the germline V gene (reference sequence). This CDR3 is built from 13 residues. V lost 7 bases, J lost 1 base, and 10 bases lay in between. The CDR3 DNA reads as TGTGCCAGTAACCCAGGGAAGAACACTGAAGCTTTCTTT. Its protein is CASNPGKNTEAFF.

The chain has TRBV6-5 and TRBJ2-2; no definite D call. Germline CDR1 is MNHEY and CDR2 is SVGAGI. V was clipped by 7 bases and J by 8 bases, with 11 bases between them. The CDR3 totals 12 residues. CDR3 bases: TGTGCCAGCAACAATTTTATAGGGGAGCTGTTTTTT. Protein sequence: CASNNFIGELFF.

V is TRBV6-5 and J is TRBJ1-6; D gene unclear. Germline CDR1 reads MNHEY; CDR2 reads SVGAGI. There are 15 residues in the CDR3. Between the trimmed V and J ends, which lost 2 bases and 5 bases, there was a span of 10 bases. CDR3 sequence (DNA): TGTGCCAGCAGTTACCGGGCAGCAAATAATTCACCCCTCCACTTT. Translation: CASSYRAANNSPLHF.

The V and J genes are TRBV30 and TRBJ2-3, with D perhaps TRBD2 (6 bases). CDR1 is GTSNPN, CDR2 SVGIG, per germline (reference sequence). The CDR3 totals 16 residues. Trimming stripped 0 bases from V and 0 bases from J, with 13 bases between. In nucleotides, the CDR3 is TGTGCCTGGAGTGTACTTAGCGGTACTAGCACAGATACGCAGTATTTT. Protein: CAWSVLSGTSTDTQYF.

The V and J genes are TRBV6-5 and TRBJ1-1; 7 nucleotides align to TRBD1. J gave up 4 bases and V 7 bases, and 9 bases lay outside the gene matches. The CDR3 runs to 14 residues. Germline values: CDR1 MNHEY, CDR2 SVGAGI. CDR3 region: CASTQRQGFTEAFF. The CDR3, as DNA: TGTGCCAGCACCCAGAGACAGGGTTTCACTGAAGCTTTCTTT.

The rearrangement uses TRBV5-1 and TRBJ2-1, with TRBD2 matching over 12 bases. Germline loops: CDR1 SGHRS, CDR2 YFSETQ. With V trimmed by 4 bases and J by 6 bases, 5 bases remained unmatched. This CDR3 is built from 15 residues. CDR3 loop: CASSPGTSGSNEQFF. CDR3 nucleotides: TGCGCCAGCAGCCCCGGGACTAGCGGGTCCAATGAGCAGTTCTTC.

This chain uses TRBV6-5 with TRBJ2-7; possibly TRBD1 or TRBD2 for D (6 bases each). The ends were cut back, 0 bases at V and 5 bases at J, with 14 bases in the middle. The CDR3 sequence is 15 residues long. Germline V gene data show CDR1 as MNHEY and CDR2 as SVGAGI. This chain's CDR3 is CASSYSRGLLNEQYF. CDR3 DNA sequence: TGTGCCAGCAGTTACTCACGGGGGCTTTTGAACGAGCAGTACTTC.

This clone was seen a few times. The genes are TRBV4-3 and TRBJ1-1; a possible D gene is TRBD1 (6 bases). CDR3 size: 16 residues. Germline V CDR1 and CDR2: LGHNA, YSLEER. With 0 bases removed from V and 2 bases from J, the gap between germline ends came to 13 bases. CDR3 in DNA: TGCGCCAGCAGCCAAGAGTCGGGCAGGGGAAACACTGAAGCTTTCTTT. This translates into CASSQESGRGNTEAFF.

CDR3 coding DNA: TGTGCCAGCAGCGGGACAGGCTCTGGAAACACCATATATTTT. Encoded protein: CASSGTGSGNTIYF. This rearrangement joins TRBV6-6 to TRBJ1-3; TRBD1 matches at 8 bases. From germline, CDR1 is MNHNY and CDR2 SVGAGI (reference sequence). The V gene end was trimmed by 6 bases and the J gene end by 0 bases; junction bases not matched to a gene: 1. The CDR3 is 14 residues long.